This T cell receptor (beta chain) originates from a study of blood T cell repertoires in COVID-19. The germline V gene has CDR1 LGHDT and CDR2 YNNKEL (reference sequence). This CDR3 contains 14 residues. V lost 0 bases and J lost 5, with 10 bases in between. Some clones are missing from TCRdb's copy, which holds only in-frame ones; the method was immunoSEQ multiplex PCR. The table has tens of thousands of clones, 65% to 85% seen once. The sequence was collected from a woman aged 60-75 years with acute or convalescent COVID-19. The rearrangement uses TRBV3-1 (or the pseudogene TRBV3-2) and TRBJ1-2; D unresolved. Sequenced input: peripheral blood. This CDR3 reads CASSQEAGGYGYTF. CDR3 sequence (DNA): TGTGCCAGCAGCCAAGAGGCAGGCGGGTATGGCTACACCTTC.